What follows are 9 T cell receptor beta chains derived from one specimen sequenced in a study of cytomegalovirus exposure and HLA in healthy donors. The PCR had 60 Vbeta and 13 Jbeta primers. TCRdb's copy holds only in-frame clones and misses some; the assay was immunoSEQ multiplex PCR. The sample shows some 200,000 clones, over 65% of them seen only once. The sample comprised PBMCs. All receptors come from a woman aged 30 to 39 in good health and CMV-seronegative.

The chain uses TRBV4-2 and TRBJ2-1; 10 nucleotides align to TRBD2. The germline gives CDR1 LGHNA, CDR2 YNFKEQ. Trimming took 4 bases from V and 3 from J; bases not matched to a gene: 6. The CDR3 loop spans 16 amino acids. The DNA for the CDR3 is TGTGCCAGCAGCCTGACTAGCGGGCGACTCTACAATGAGCAGTTCTTC. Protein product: CASSLTSGRLYNEQFF.

CDR3 sequence (DNA): TGTGCCAGCAGCTTAACCGGGACTAGCGGTAGCCCGAGGTACTTC. Translation gives CASSLTGTSGSPRYF. This chain links TRBV11-2 with TRBJ2-7; 11 nucleotides agree with TRBD2. V lost 2 bases to trimming and J lost 12 bases; unmatched junction nucleotides: 12. The CDR3 runs 15 residues. Germline V gives CDR1 SGHAT, CDR2 FQNNGV.

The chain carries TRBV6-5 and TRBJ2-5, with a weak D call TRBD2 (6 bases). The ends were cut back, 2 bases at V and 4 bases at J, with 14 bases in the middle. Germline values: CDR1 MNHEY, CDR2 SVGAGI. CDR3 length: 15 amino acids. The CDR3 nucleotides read TGTGCCAGCAGTTACGAGGGGCGGGAAGGAGAGACCCAGTACTTC. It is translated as CASSYEGREGETQYF.

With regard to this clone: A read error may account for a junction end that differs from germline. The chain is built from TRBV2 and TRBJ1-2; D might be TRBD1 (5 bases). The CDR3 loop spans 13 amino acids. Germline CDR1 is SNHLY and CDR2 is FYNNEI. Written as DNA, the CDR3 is TGTGCCAGCAGTACTCAGGGTAACGATGGCTACACCTTC. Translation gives CASSTQGNDGYTF. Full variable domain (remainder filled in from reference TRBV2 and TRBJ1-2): EPEVTQTPSHQVTQMGQEVILRCVPISNHLYFYWYRQILGQKVEFLVSFYNNEISEKSEIFDDQFSVERPDGSNFTLKIRSTKLEDSAMYFCASSTQGNDGYTFGSGTRLTVV.

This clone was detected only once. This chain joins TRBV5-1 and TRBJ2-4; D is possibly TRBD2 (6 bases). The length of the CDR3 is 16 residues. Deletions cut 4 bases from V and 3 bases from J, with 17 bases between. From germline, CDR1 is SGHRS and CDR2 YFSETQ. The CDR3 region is CASSRDRGGVKNIQYF. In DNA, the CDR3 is TGCGCCAGCAGCCGGGACCGGGGAGGCGTCAAAAACATTCAGTACTTC. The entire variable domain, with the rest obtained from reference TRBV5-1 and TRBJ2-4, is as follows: KAGVTQTPRYLIKTRGQQVTLSCSPISGHRSVSWYQQTPGQGLQFLFEYFSETQRNKGNFPGRFSGRQFSNSRSEMNVSTLELGDSALYLCASSRDRGGVKNIQYFGAGTRLSVL.

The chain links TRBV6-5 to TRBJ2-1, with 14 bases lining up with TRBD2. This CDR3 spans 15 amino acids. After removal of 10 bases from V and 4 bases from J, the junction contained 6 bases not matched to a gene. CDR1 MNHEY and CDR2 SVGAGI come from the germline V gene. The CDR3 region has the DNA TGTGCCAAGCCGGGACTAGCGGGGGATTACAATGAGCAGTTCTTC. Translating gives CAKPGLAGDYNEQFF.

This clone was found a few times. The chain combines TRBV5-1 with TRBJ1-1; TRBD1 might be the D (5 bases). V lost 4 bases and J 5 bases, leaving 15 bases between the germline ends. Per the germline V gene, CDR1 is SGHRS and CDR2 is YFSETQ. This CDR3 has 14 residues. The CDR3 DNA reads TGCGCCAGCAGCGCAAACCAGGGTAATACTGAAGCTTTCTTT. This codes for CASSANQGNTEAFF.

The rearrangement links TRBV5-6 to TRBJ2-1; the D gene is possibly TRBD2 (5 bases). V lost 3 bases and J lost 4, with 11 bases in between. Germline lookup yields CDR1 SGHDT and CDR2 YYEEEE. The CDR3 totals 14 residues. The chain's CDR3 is CASSSRVRYNEQFF. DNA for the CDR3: TGTGCCAGCAGCTCGAGGGTCCGGTACAATGAGCAGTTCTTC.

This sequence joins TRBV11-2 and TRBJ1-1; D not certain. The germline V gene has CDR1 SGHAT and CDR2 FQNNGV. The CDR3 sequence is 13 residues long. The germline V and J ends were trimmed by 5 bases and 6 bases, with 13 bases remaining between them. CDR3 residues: CASSQVFAAEAFF. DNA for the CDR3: TGTGCCAGCAGCCAGGTCTTCGCTGCTGAAGCTTTCTTT.